This T cell receptor beta chain is from a study of lymphopenia after photon versus proton radiotherapy. TCRdb's table, derived via immunoSEQ multiplex PCR, lists solely in-frame clones and lacks some. Of tens of thousands of clones listed, roughly 94% are singletons. This clone came up a few times. Its cognate antigen is unknown. General study results and limits: Larger post-nadir TCR diversity loss correlated inversely with survival in deceased patients.

The sequencing here drew on peripheral blood, taken from a patient treated with photon-based radiotherapy. This clonotype was obtained from a woman between 45 and 65 years old with cholangiocarcinoma.

The CDR3 spells CAISAGQGYGYTF. CDR3 in DNA: TGTGCCATCAGTGCGGGACAGGGCTATGGCTACACCTTC. This rearrangement joins TRBV10-3 to TRBJ1-2, with 9 bases that match TRBD1. The V segment lost 4 bases and the J segment 4 bases; nucleotides outside the gene matches: 1. CDR1 ENHRY and CDR2 SYGVKD come from the germline V gene. This CDR3 contains 13 residues.